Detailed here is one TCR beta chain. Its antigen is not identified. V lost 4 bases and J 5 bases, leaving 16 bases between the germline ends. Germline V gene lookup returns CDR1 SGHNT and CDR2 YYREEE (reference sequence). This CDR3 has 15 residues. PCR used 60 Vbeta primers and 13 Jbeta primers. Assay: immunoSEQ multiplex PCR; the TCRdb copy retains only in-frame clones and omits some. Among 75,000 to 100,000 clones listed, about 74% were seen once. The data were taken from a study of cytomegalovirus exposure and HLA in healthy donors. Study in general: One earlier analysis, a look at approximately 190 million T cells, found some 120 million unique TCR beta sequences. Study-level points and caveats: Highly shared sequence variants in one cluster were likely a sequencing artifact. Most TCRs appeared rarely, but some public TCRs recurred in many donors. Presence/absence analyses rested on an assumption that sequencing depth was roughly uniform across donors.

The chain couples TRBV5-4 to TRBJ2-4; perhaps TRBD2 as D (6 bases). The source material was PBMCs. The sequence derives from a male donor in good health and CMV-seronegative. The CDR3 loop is CASSEPGVGENIQYF. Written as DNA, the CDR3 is TGTGCCAGCAGCGAACCGGGAGTCGGAGAAAACATTCAGTACTTC.